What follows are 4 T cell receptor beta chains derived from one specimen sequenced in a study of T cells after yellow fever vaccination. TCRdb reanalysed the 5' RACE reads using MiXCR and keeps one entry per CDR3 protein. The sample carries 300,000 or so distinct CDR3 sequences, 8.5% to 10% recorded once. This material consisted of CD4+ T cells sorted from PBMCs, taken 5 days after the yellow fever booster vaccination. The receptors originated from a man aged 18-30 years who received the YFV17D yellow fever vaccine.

The CDR3 coding sequence is TGTGCCAGCTCACCACTGAGCGGAGGGAGCTCCTACGAGCAGTACTTC. Residues: CASSPLSGGSSYEQYF. The V and J genes are TRBV18 and TRBJ2-7; D is possibly TRBD2 (6 bases). The CDR3 runs to 16 residues. CDR1 and CDR2 (germline): KGHSH, LQKENI. V was clipped by 1 base and J by 0 bases, with 13 bases between them.

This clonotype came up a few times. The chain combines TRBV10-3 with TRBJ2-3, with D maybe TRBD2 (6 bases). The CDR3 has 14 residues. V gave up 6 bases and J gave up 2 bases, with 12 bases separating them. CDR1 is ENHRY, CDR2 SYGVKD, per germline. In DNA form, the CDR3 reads TGTGCCATCAGAAGGACTATAGACACAGATACGCAGTATTTT. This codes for CAIRRTIDTDTQYF.

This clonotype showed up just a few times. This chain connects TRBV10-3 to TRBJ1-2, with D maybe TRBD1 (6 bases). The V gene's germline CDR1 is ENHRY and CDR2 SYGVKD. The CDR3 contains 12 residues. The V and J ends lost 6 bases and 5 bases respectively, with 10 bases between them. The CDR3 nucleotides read TGTGCCATCAGCATCGGACAGTATGGCTACACCTTC. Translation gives CAISIGQYGYTF.

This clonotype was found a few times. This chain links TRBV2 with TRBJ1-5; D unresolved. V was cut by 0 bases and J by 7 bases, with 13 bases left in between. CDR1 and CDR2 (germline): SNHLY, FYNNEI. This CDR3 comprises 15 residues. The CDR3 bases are TGTGCCAGCAGTGAAGCGGGGTTTCTGGGGCAGCCCCAGCATTTT. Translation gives CASSEAGFLGQPQHF.